This entry lists 5 T cell receptor beta chains sequenced from one sample in a study of T cell changes during pregnancy in multiple sclerosis. The table came from immunoSEQ multiplex PCR; TCRdb's copy has only in-frame clones and leaves some out. The data show tens of thousands of clones, around 92% seen once. The sample here was CD8+ T cells from peripheral blood mononuclear cells, taken after pregnancy. The receptors here all came from a female donor with multiple sclerosis, enrolled in a pregnancy study.

V usage is TRBV6-6 and J usage is TRBJ2-1, with 8 bases fitting TRBD1. V shed 5 bases and J 12 bases; nucleotides not matched to a gene: 15. Germline CDR1 reads MNHNY; CDR2 reads SVGAGI (reference sequence). There are 15 residues in the CDR3. CDR3 in amino acids: CASSTGQGFRQRQFF. In DNA, the CDR3 is TGTGCCAGCAGTACAGGACAGGGTTTTAGGCAGCGGCAGTTCTTC.

V gene TRBV5-6 combines with J gene TRBJ2-5; the match to TRBD2 covers 11 bases. The CDR3 is 16 residues long. V was clipped by 2 bases and J by 3 bases; unmatched bases: 6. CDR1 and CDR2 (germline): SGHDT, YYEEEE. CDR3 bases: TGTGCCAGCAGCTTTAGCGGGAGGGCCCTCAAAGAGACCCAGTACTTC. It is translated as CASSFSGRALKETQYF.

The gene calls are TRBV19 and TRBJ2-1; 11 bases are a match to TRBD2. The germline gives CDR1 LNHDA, CDR2 SQIVND (reference sequence). The CDR3 consists of 15 residues. J lost 4 bases, V lost 3 bases, and 2 bases had no gene match. The CDR3 sequence is CASSIGLAGYNEQFF. The CDR3 DNA sequence: TGTGCCAGTAGTATTGGACTAGCGGGTTACAATGAGCAGTTCTTC.

This clone has at least ten counts. The J gene is TRBJ1-5, the V gene TRBV19; 10 nucleotides match TRBD1. V was clipped by 5 bases and J by 1 base; unmatched bases: 8. Per germline, CDR1 LNHDA and CDR2 SQIVND (reference sequence). The CDR3 runs 17 residues. The CDR3 sequence is CASSAGTGAYSNQPQHF. The CDR3, as DNA: TGTGCCAGTAGTGCCGGGACAGGGGCGTACAGCAATCAGCCCCAGCATTTT.

The count of this clone is one. The chain joins TRBV5-8 to TRBJ2-2; 9 bases line up with TRBD1. V trimming: 7 bases; J trimming: 3 bases; junction bases outside the gene matches: 16. Germline assignment: CDR1 SGHTS and CDR2 YDEGEE. The CDR3 contains 18 residues. The CDR3 DNA sequence: TGTGCCAGCGGCGCCGAACACGGGACAGGGTTTTACACCGGGGAGCTGTTTTTT. Translation: CASGAEHGTGFYTGELFF.